The 5 T cell receptor beta chains presented below share a single source sample, sequenced in a study of cytomegalovirus exposure and HLA in healthy donors (dated by TCRdb to 2016 to 2017). The library was obtained by the immunoSEQ multiplex PCR assay. For the multiplex PCR, a mixture combining 60 forward primers for TCR Vbeta segments and 13 reverse primers for TCR Jbeta segments was used. TCRdb obtained this table from immuneACCESS and retained in-frame rearrangements with V and J assigned. These tables miss some clones; where compared with another copy, unresolved V genes account for less than half of the shortfall, and the remainder is unexplained. The sample table contains about 120,000 clones; only one count was recorded for around 77% of them. 5.4% of the sample belongs to the ten largest clones. Sequenced material: PBMCs. The receptor set was obtained from a woman younger than 45 in good health and CMV-seropositive.

The J gene is TRBJ2-2, the V gene TRBV14; perhaps TRBD2 as D (5 bases). The CDR3 runs to 15 residues. The V end lost 2 bases, the J end lost 7 bases, and 14 bases lay between the germline ends. Germline assignment: CDR1 SGHDN and CDR2 FVKESK. CDR3 DNA: TGTGCCAGCAGCCAACAGGAGGTTTCGGGCGGGGAGCTGTTTTTT. This sequence encodes CASSQQEVSGGELFF.

The chain carries TRBV6-1 and TRBJ1-5; TRBD1 agrees at 9 bases. The CDR3 is 16 amino acids. Per germline, CDR1 MNHNS and CDR2 SASEGT. V gave up 0 bases and J gave up 4 bases; unmatched junction bases: 4. The CDR3 here is CASSEAPGTGNQPQHF. The CDR3 bases are TGTGCCAGCAGTGAAGCGCCCGGGACAGGGAATCAGCCCCAGCATTTT.

The genes are TRBV5-8 and TRBJ2-7, with unresolved D. The V end was cut by 3 bases, the J end by 3 bases, with 13 bases between. CDR1 is SGHTS, CDR2 YDEGEE, per germline. This CDR3 region has 14 residues. In DNA, the CDR3 is TGTGCCAGCAGCTCGTATTATACAGTCTACGAGCAGTACTTC. This gives the protein CASSSYYTVYEQYF.

This clone came up a few times. The chain joins TRBV6-1 to TRBJ1-4, with 7 bases identical to TRBD1. The CDR3 has 14 amino acids. Per germline, CDR1 MNHNS and CDR2 SASEGT. V lost 6 bases and J lost 8; bases outside the gene matches: 9. For the CDR3, the DNA is TGTGCCAGCAGGCCTGCCGGGACAGACGAAAAACTGTTTTTT. The encoded protein is CASRPAGTDEKLFF.

The chain combines TRBV11-3 with TRBJ1-1; D not certain. Germline V lookup: CDR1 SGHNT, CDR2 YENEEA. Trimming removed 5 bases at V and 0 bases at J, with 10 bases between. This CDR3 spans 14 amino acids. DNA of the CDR3: TGTGCCAGCAGCCCGAGAGGGATGAACACTGAAGCTTTCTTT. This gives the protein CASSPRGMNTEAFF.